One and the same sample provided the 7 T cell receptor beta chains below, sequenced in a study of T cell changes during pregnancy in multiple sclerosis. Only in-frame clones appear in the TCRdb table, and some are missing; sequencing was by immunoSEQ multiplex PCR. The profile covers just under 100,000 clones, with about 94% appearing a single time and more than 0.75% taken by the ten largest. The sample was peripheral blood, taken after pregnancy. These receptors were collected from a female donor with multiple sclerosis, enrolled in a pregnancy study.

The chain combines TRBV9 with TRBJ1-1; the D is unclear. Germline V gene data show CDR1 as SGDLS and CDR2 as YYNGEE. The V gene lost 5 bases and the J gene lost 5 bases, with 16 bases spanning the gap. This CDR3 has 14 amino acids. CDR3 DNA sequence: TGTGCCAGCAGTGGGCTGGGTAGTTTTACTGAAGCTTTCTTT. This codes for CASSGLGSFTEAFF.

This chain links TRBV18 with TRBJ2-7; D may be TRBD1 (5 bases). There are 14 residues in the CDR3. V was pared by 3 bases and J by 0 bases, with 9 bases between. CDR1 is KGHSH, CDR2 LQKENI, per germline. This CDR3 is CASSPSTGSYEQYF. The CDR3, as DNA: TGTGCCAGCTCACCCTCCACAGGCTCCTACGAGCAGTACTTC.

The chain joins TRBV19 to TRBJ2-7; TRBD1 agrees at 9 bases. After removal of 1 base from V and 5 bases from J, the junction contained 3 bases not matched to a gene. The CDR3 covers 14 residues. From germline, CDR1 is LNHDA and CDR2 SQIVND (reference sequence). DNA of the CDR3: TGTGCCAGTAGTATAGGGACAGGGGCGGACGAGCAGTACTTC. Translated, it gives CASSIGTGADEQYF. Full variable domain (rest looked up from reference TRBV19 and TRBJ2-7): DGGITQSPKYLFRKEGQNVTLSCEQNLNHDAMYWYRQDPGQGLRLIYYSQIVNDFQKGDIAEGYSVSREKKESFPLTVTSAQKNPTAFYLCASSIGTGADEQYFGPGTRLTVT.

The gene calls are TRBV7-9 and TRBJ2-7; TRBD2 is a possible D gene (6 bases). This CDR3 is 14 amino acids long. From germline, CDR1 is SEHNR and CDR2 FQNEAQ (reference sequence). Trimming cost V 4 bases and J 4 bases, with 14 bases left between them. CDR3 sequence: CASSSGLSHYEQYF. CDR3 DNA sequence: TGTGCCAGCAGCTCGGGACTGTCACATTACGAGCAGTACTTC.

V gene TRBV5-1 combines with J gene TRBJ2-7, with a weak D call TRBD1 (5 bases). Germline CDR1 is SGHRS and CDR2 is YFSETQ. Between the trimmed V and J ends, which lost 3 bases and 5 bases, there was a span of 18 bases. The CDR3 contains 15 residues. The CDR3 reads CASSSSGWQGDEQYF. CDR3 sequence (DNA): TGCGCCAGCAGCTCGTCCGGGTGGCAGGGTGACGAGCAGTACTTC.

This sequence joins TRBV10-3 and TRBJ2-7; 7 nucleotides align to TRBD1. The CDR3 loop spans 14 amino acids. V dropped 2 bases and J dropped 4; count of bases not matched to a gene: 5. From germline, CDR1 is ENHRY and CDR2 SYGVKD. Here the CDR3 reads CAISEVTGVYEQYF. The CDR3 DNA reads TGTGCCATCAGTGAGGTTACAGGGGTTTACGAGCAGTACTTC.

The V call is TRBV7-9, the J call TRBJ1-3; D is uncertain. Germline V gene lookup returns CDR1 SEHNR and CDR2 FQNEAQ (reference sequence). Trimming cost V 5 bases and J 4 bases, with 6 bases left between them. The CDR3 extends over 12 amino acids. This chain's CDR3 is CASSPQGNTIYF. CDR3 bases: TGTGCCAGCAGCCCCCAAGGAAACACCATATATTTT.